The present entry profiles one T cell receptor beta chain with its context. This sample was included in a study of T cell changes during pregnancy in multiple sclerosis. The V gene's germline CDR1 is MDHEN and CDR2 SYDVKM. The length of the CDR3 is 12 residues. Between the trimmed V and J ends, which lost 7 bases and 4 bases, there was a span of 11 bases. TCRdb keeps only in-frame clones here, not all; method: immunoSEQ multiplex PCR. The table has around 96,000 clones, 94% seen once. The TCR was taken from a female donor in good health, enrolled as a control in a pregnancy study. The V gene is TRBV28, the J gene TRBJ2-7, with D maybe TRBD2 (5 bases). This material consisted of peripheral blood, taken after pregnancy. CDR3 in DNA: TGTGCCAGCACCACCCGGGATTACGAGCAGTACTTC. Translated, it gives CASTTRDYEQYF.